Following are 23 T cell receptor beta chains from one sample sequenced in a study of shared clonotypes between healthy human individuals (dated by TCRdb to 2019 to 2021). Receptor amplification or capture employed the immunoSEQ multiplex PCR assay. The clones in this table, taken by TCRdb from immuneACCESS, are in-frame only. Not every clone is retained; where verified, under half of the shortfall comes from an unresolved V gene, and the cause of the rest is unknown. The sample table shows approximately 1,000,000 clones, and approximately 77% are seen once. The ten most abundant clones make up roughly 0.9% of the sample. Sequences were obtained from memory CD4+ T cells from PBMCs. The cell subset or site tag for this specimen amounts to: CD45RA-negative fraction. The origin of the receptors is a man younger than 35 in good health. Some clones in this sample may be carry-over from other donors' samples.

In the case of this clone: Only one base separates this from a far larger clonotype, so it likely reflects a read error. The chain has TRBV4-2 and TRBJ2-6; D unresolved. Trimming cost V 0 bases and J 0 bases, with 3 bases left between them. There are 15 residues in the CDR3. Looked up from germline, CDR1 is LGHNA and CDR2 is YNFKEQ. CDR3 bases: TGTGCCAGCAGCCAAGAGGACTCTGGGGCCAACGTCCTGACTTTC. Translated: CASSQEDSGANVLTF.

This clone was counted only a few times. The rearrangement links TRBV5-1 to TRBJ2-5; unclear D gene. Germline V gene lookup returns CDR1 SGHRS and CDR2 YFSETQ. The V end lost 4 bases, the J end lost 0 bases, and 4 bases lay between the germline ends. This CDR3 region has 12 residues. The CDR3 sequence is CASSQYQETQYF. CDR3 nucleotide sequence: TGCGCCAGCAGCCAGTACCAAGAGACCCAGTACTTC.

Notes on this clone: The same CDR3 also results from other DNA sequences found in this sample. The chain couples TRBV11-2 to TRBJ2-7; 8 bases are shared with TRBD2. In germline, CDR1 is SGHAT, CDR2 FQNNGV. This CDR3 comprises 15 residues. V dropped 1 base and J dropped 3; count of bases not matched to a gene: 5. In DNA, the CDR3 is TGTGCCAGCAGCTTAGGCGGGACTAGGGTCTACGAGCAGTACTTC. This encodes CASSLGGTRVYEQYF.

The chain couples TRBV30 to TRBJ1-2; the match to TRBD1 covers 7 bases. Germline CDR1 and CDR2: GTSNPN and SVGIG (reference sequence). The CDR3 is made up of 14 amino acids. Unmatched junction bases numbered 9, after V lost 0 bases and J lost 8 bases. Here the CDR3 reads CAWSVRGTVKGYTF. In DNA form, the CDR3 reads TGTGCCTGGAGTGTCAGGGGGACAGTAAAGGGCTACACCTTC.

J is TRBJ2-3 and V is TRBV5-1; 14 nucleotides match TRBD2. V trimming: 0 bases; J trimming: 6 bases; junction bases outside the gene matches: 18. The CDR3 extends over 21 amino acids. CDR1 and CDR2 (germline): SGHRS, YFSETQ. CDR3 amino acids: CASSLVGTSGSIRRVWDTQYF. The CDR3 coding sequence is TGCGCCAGCAGCTTGGTTGGGACTAGCGGGAGCATTCGACGGGTTTGGGATACGCAGTATTTT.

The chain links TRBV27 to TRBJ2-1, with D uncertain. The CDR3 runs 15 residues. CDR1 is MNHEY, CDR2 SMNVEV, per germline (reference sequence). The ends were cut back, 1 base at V and 6 bases at J, with 13 bases in the middle. In DNA, the CDR3 is TGTGCCAGCAGTTTATTGGAACGCGCGGCCAATGAGCAGTTCTTC. This translates into CASSLLERAANEQFF.

The gene calls are TRBV6-1 and TRBJ1-2; no clear D gene. The CDR3 is made up of 13 amino acids. Germline V gene data show CDR1 as MNHNS and CDR2 as SASEGT. Trimming left V 7 bases short and J 0 bases short, with 9 bases between. CDR3 protein: CASILEPNYGYTF. The CDR3 DNA reads as TGTGCCAGCATATTGGAACCTAACTATGGCTACACCTTC.

The chain has TRBV9 and TRBJ2-5; TRBD2 matches at 7 bases. V gave up 4 bases and J gave up 5 bases; unmatched junction bases: 5. CDR3 length equals 13 residues. CDR1 SGDLS and CDR2 YYNGEE come from the germline V gene. CDR3 sequence: CASSRGTIETQYF. The CDR3 DNA reads TGTGCCAGCAGCCGCGGGACTATTGAGACCCAGTACTTC. Drawing the rest from reference TRBV9 and TRBJ2-5, the complete variable domain is DSGVTQTPKHLITATGQRVTLRCSPRSGDLSVYWYQQSLDQGLQFLIQYYNGEERAKGNILERFSAQQFPDLHSELNLSSLELGDSALYFCASSRGTIETQYFGPGTRLLVL.

This chain uses TRBV7-3 with TRBJ2-1, with 11 bases that match TRBD2. The germline V gene encodes CDR1 SGHTA and CDR2 FQGTGA. The junction had 3 bases not matched to a gene; V was cut back by 5 bases and J by 3 bases. CDR3 size: 15 residues. CDR3 amino acids: CASSPSGRNYNEQFF. The CDR3 nucleotides are TGTGCCAGCAGCCCTAGCGGGAGGAACTACAATGAGCAGTTCTTC.

Worth noting for this clone: At one end the junction does not follow the germline gene, possibly because of a read error. The rearrangement uses TRBV5-6 and TRBJ2-7; possible D gene TRBD2, 5 bases. There are 15 residues in the CDR3. Germline loops: CDR1 SGHDT, CDR2 YYEEEE. CDR3 amino acids: CASSSPLDPDYGQYF. CDR3 in DNA: TGTGCCAGCAGCTCACCGCTGGATCCAGACTACGGGCAGTACTTC.

The genes are TRBV6-5 and TRBJ1-1; D unclear. There are 16 residues in the CDR3. Germline V gene data show CDR1 as MNHEY and CDR2 as SVGAGI. Between the trimmed V and J ends, which lost 0 bases and 8 bases, there was a span of 19 bases. CDR3 protein: CASSYSGRVGYSEAFF. The CDR3 region has the DNA TGTGCCAGCAGTTACTCGGGCCGGGTGGGGTATTCCGAAGCTTTCTTT.

In its sample, this clone was seen many times. Here the CDR3 reads CASSPRQYQETQYF. CDR3 coding DNA: TGTGCCAGCAGCCCCCGACAGTACCAAGAGACCCAGTACTTC. The gene calls are TRBV5-4 and TRBJ2-5; a possible D gene is TRBD1 (5 bases). The CDR3 covers 14 residues. V lost 4 bases to trimming and J lost 0 bases, with 10 bases between them. Germline lookup yields CDR1 SGHNT and CDR2 YYREEE (reference sequence).

This clone was observed at least ten times. Other DNA sequences from this sample encode an identical CDR3 as well. The rearrangement uses TRBV25-1 and TRBJ2-2; D is unclear. Trimming cost V 4 bases and J 6 bases, with 12 bases left between them. Germline values: CDR1 MGHDK, CDR2 SYGVNS. This CDR3 is built from 14 residues. CDR3 bases: TGTGCCAGCAGTGTATCTGGGTGGGCCGGGGAGCTGTTTTTT. This codes for CASSVSGWAGELFF.

The table lists this clone with a few counts. The chain has TRBV7-9 and TRBJ2-2; D gene unclear. The CDR3 is 15 amino acids. Germline CDR1 is SEHNR and CDR2 is FQNEAQ (reference sequence). V lost 10 bases, J lost 1 base, and 16 bases lay in between. The CDR3 bases are TGTGCCACCCCGGTAGGATCAAAGAACACCGGGGAGCTGTTTTTT. The encoded protein is CATPVGSKNTGELFF.

The V and J genes are TRBV5-4 and TRBJ2-7; the match to TRBD2 covers 14 bases. V gave up 3 bases and J gave up 4 bases; unmatched junction bases: 15. The CDR3 spans 19 residues. Germline V gives CDR1 SGHNT, CDR2 YYREEE (reference sequence). CDR3 protein: CASSSRLAGGPRGVYEQYF. The CDR3 DNA follows: TGTGCCAGCAGCTCCAGACTAGCGGGGGGGCCTCGAGGGGTATACGAGCAGTACTTC.

This clone was recorded many times. The chain employs TRBV29-1 and TRBJ1-2; TRBD1 matches 8 bases. From germline, CDR1 is SQVTM and CDR2 ANQGSEA. The CDR3 runs to 13 residues. With 5 bases clipped from V and 5 bases from J, the junction kept 7 bases outside the gene matches. Here the CDR3 reads CSVSGGSGYGYTF. As DNA, the CDR3 is TGCAGCGTTTCAGGGGGCTCAGGGTATGGCTACACCTTC. The full variable domain, rest sourced from reference TRBV29-1 and TRBJ1-2, is SAVISQKPSRDICQRGTSLTIQCQVDSQVTMMFWYRQQPGQSLTLIATANQGSEATYESGFVIDKFPISRPNLTFSTLTVSNMSPEDSSIYLCSVSGGSGYGYTFGSGTRLTVV.

The V and J genes are TRBV7-2 and TRBJ1-3; D possibly corresponds to TRBD1 (6 bases). Germline CDR1 reads SGHTA; CDR2 reads FQGNSA. This CDR3 has 16 residues. The V end lost 5 bases, the J end lost 6 bases, and 20 bases lay between the germline ends. In DNA form, the CDR3 reads TGTGCCAGCAGCGACTTAGCGACAGGTAGTCCAAACACCATATATTTT. Translated: CASSDLATGSPNTIYF.

The chain couples TRBV18 to TRBJ2-7, with 7 bases identical to TRBD1. Germline CDR1 is KGHSH and CDR2 is LQKENI. The J segment lost 2 bases and the V segment lost 6 bases, leaving 7 bases of the junction unmatched. The CDR3 extends over 14 amino acids. CDR3: CASSKDRPTYEQYF. CDR3 sequence (DNA): TGTGCCAGCTCGAAGGACAGGCCTACCTACGAGCAGTACTTC.

The chain links TRBV7-9 to TRBJ1-4, with D perhaps TRBD1 (5 bases). Germline assignment: CDR1 SEHNR and CDR2 FQNEAQ (reference sequence). The CDR3 loop spans 13 amino acids. Trimming took 7 bases from V and 12 from J, leaving 18 bases between them. The CDR3 loop reads CASTGGGKVELFF. The CDR3 DNA reads TGTGCCAGCACCGGTGGGGGGAAGGTGGAACTGTTTTTT.

Remarks on this clone: This likely reflects a read error, since a far larger clone is one base away. The genes are TRBV6-5 and TRBJ2-5; unclear D gene. V lost 6 bases and J 7 bases, leaving 9 bases between the germline ends. This CDR3 contains 11 residues. CDR1 and CDR2 from the germline V gene are MNHEY and SVGAGI. The DNA of the CDR3 is TGTGCCAGCAGGTCCTTGGGGACCCAGTACTTC. Its translation: CASRSLGTQYF.

This chain uses TRBV6-5 with TRBJ2-2; D remains ambiguous. Germline CDR1 MNHEY, CDR2 SVGAGI. Trimming took off 8 bases at V and 2 bases at J, with 9 bases between the two ends. The CDR3 loop spans 13 amino acids. The CDR3 nucleotides are TGTGCCAGCGGCAACCTCAACACCGGGGAGCTGTTTTTT. Protein sequence: CASGNLNTGELFF.

In this sample, this clone turned up a few times. The rearrangement links TRBV7-2 to TRBJ1-1; D is undetermined. Trimming removed 1 base at V and 4 bases at J, with 4 bases between. Germline CDR1 is SGHTA and CDR2 is FQGNSA. The CDR3 is 12 residues long. The DNA of the CDR3 is TGTGCCAGCAGCTTAGGGTCCACTGAAGCTTTCTTT. Translated: CASSLGSTEAFF.

The chain carries TRBV4-3 and TRBJ1-2; TRBD1 is a possible D gene (5 bases). Trimming removed 0 bases at V and 3 bases at J, with 14 bases between. The CDR3 extends over 16 amino acids. Germline assignment: CDR1 LGHNA and CDR2 YSLEER. Here the CDR3 reads CASSQDLVAGDYGYTF. Written as DNA, the CDR3 is TGCGCCAGCAGCCAAGATCTAGTGGCGGGGGACTATGGCTACACCTTC.